This T cell receptor beta chain is from a study of graft-versus-host responses after intestinal transplantation. This table comes from immunoSEQ multiplex PCR, and its TCRdb copy is limited to in-frame clones, with some not included. This table holds about 36,000 clones, approximately 94% found once. Comment on this clone: Its antigen is not identified.

CDR1 is MNHNY and CDR2 is SVGAGI in the germline V gene (reference sequence). CDR3 length equals 13 residues. Between the trimmed V and J ends, which lost 6 bases and 5 bases, there was a span of 11 bases. The chain uses TRBV6-6 and TRBJ1-5; D is possibly TRBD1 (5 bases). The TCR was taken from a human donor who was the organ donor for an intestinal transplant. Sequenced material: unstimulated CD4+ T cells sorted from spleen or lymph node cells, taken before transplant. CDR3 protein: CASSTDRDQPQHF. CDR3 nucleotides: TGTGCCAGCAGCACCGACAGAGATCAGCCCCAGCATTTT.